The T cell receptor (beta chain) under discussion was sequenced for a study of CD8+ T cells in alopecia areata (dated by TCRdb to 2016 to 2019). Study-wide context: The treated patients took part in an open-label pilot trial in which moderate-to-severe alopecia areata was treated with oral tofacitinib at 5 to 10 mg twice daily. Tofacitinib-treated patients had biopsies at baseline and at 4 and 24 weeks of treatment, with a later scalp biopsy in several patients. Tofacitinib was given for 6 to 18 months, followed by 6 months of follow-up off drug to assess delayed response and recurrence. TCRbeta CDR3 regions were amplified by immunoSEQ multiplex PCR with 35 Vbeta forward and 13 Jbeta reverse primers. On the human side, TCRbeta sequencing was run on scalp tissue and on sorted CD4+ and CD8+ peripheral blood T cells from healthy controls and from alopecia areata patients with either patchy or totalis/universalis disease. Scalp clonality was compared among normal scalp (n=4), patchy alopecia areata scalp (n=8), and alopecia totalis/universalis scalp (n=8). In treated patients, disease severity was measured using the SALT score, which gives the percentage of scalp surface area affected. RNA was extracted with the PAXgene miRNA kit for fixed scalp, the miRNeasy kit for PBMCs, and the RNeasy kit for mouse skin. In both human patients and the C3H/HeJ mouse model, the study applied high-throughput TCRbeta sequencing to look at T cell clonal expansion in alopecia areata. The study at large found these results: Tofacitinib significantly lowered scalp clonality and the number of expanded CD8+ clones among the top 100 scalp clones. During tofacitinib treatment, many expanded lesional clones remained in scalp and blood, and this persistence may partly explain relapse after treatment is stopped. Compared with mice, TCR sequences shared between patients were less clear, possibly partly because of HLA diversity across the patient population. The treated cohort was small, with a single nonresponder, so links between baseline CD8+ expansion and response need larger studies. Compared with normal scalp, lesional scalp had higher clonality and more expanded CD8+ clones, particularly in alopecia totalis/universalis, a pattern that suggests antigenic drive. Resident alphabeta T cells in normal human skin are also sequenced, complicating scalp TCR repertoire analysis, unlike mouse skin dominated by gammadelta T cells.

This clone was detected a few times. Which antigen it targets is not known. Base qualities were left out, and no much larger clone turns up one base away. The time point label here, explained by the study, means: about four weeks on oral tofacitinib. According to the study, the label for this sample's treatment or condition signals: oral pan-JAK inhibitor, 5-10 mg twice daily. From alopecia areata patients, peripheral blood was collected along with lesional scalp punch biopsies. PBMCs were isolated by density centrifugation and stained for CD3, CD4 and CD8, and CD4+ and CD8+ T cells were sorted on a FACSAria. V is pared back by 8 bases and J by 2 bases, with 12 bases lying between the germline termini. The germline V gene sets CDR1 to SGHRS and CDR2 to YFSETQ. The CDR3 has 13 amino acids, counting the end cysteine and phenylalanine. The entry retains the CDR3 DNA only, 39 bases that are in frame from base 1.

Receptor amplification or capture employed the immunoSEQ multiplex PCR assay. RNA was extracted from all samples and reverse transcribed into cDNA, which served as template for TCR sequencing. First-strand cDNA was synthesized using SuperScript III with a 2:1 mix of oligo-dT and random hexamers. A synthetic immune receptor repertoire was used to assess amplification bias, and residual bias was removed computationally. As for the authors' bioinformatics: Raw reads were preprocessed to remove errors, and CDR3 was defined according to IMGT conventions as the region from the conserved cysteine to phenylalanine. Clonality was computed by normalizing Shannon entropy by log2 of the number of productive unique TCRs and subtracting the result from 1. Scalp TCRbeta sequences were cross-referenced with sorted blood CD4 and CD8 repertoires so that the CD4 or CD8 identity of scalp clones could be inferred. This immuneACCESS table, as held by TCRdb, lists in-frame sequences with V and J called but not all clones. Of the missing ones, under half trace to an unresolved V gene in checked studies; the others have no known cause. Clone size and V and J calls were adopted from that table, with D and trimming inferred from the DNA. The sample includes about 190,000 clones, with 60% to 70% observed a single time. 0.65% to 0.7% of the sample is held by the ten biggest clonotypes.

The sequences come from CD4+ T cells sorted from blood, collected at week 4, from a patient treated with tofacitinib. This sequence originates from a human donor with alopecia areata. The chain couples TRBV5-1 to TRBJ2-3, with the D segment identity uncertain. This receptor carries the CDR3 CASKIQPTDTQYF. The DNA reads TGCGCCAGTAAGATCCAACCCACAGATACGCAGTATTTT.